The rows below give T cell receptor beta chains drawn from one sample of a study of T cell repertoires in ileal Crohn's disease. Sequenced by immunoSEQ multiplex PCR; TCRdb stores in-frame clones only, minus some. In the table there are approximately 13,000 clones, around nine tenths of which are singletons. The sample consisted of ileal tissue. Receptors were obtained from an adult with Crohn's disease. The CDR3 runs from the conserved cysteine through the conserved F or W. D genes are given only for firm matches. Rows give clone size only sometimes, using once, few, many, or a class for an expanded clone.

once	TRBV4-1	-	TRBJ1-5	TGCGCCAGCAGCCCGCGGGAGGCTACCAATCAGCCCCAGCATTTT	CASSPREATNQPQHF
-	TRBV7-2	TRBD1	TRBJ2-7	TGTGCCAGCAGCTCGGGACAGGGGAACGAGCAGTACTTC	CASSSGQGNEQYF
-	TRBV5-1	-	TRBJ1-2	TGCGCCAGCAGCTTGGCCAGGGCAGGGAATAACTATGGCTACACCTTC	CASSLARAGNNYGYTF
-	TRBV5-8	TRBD2	TRBJ2-5	TGTGCCAGCAGCCTGGGACTAGCGGGGGGACAAGAGACCCAGTACTTC	CASSLGLAGGQETQYF
-	TRBV6-5	-	TRBJ2-3	TGTGCCAGCAGCCGTCTCGGTGCTAGCACGGATACGCAGTATTTT	CASSRLGASTDTQYF
few	TRBV29-1	TRBD1	TRBJ1-1	TGCAGCGTTAAAGGGACAGATATGAACACTGAAGCTTTCTTT	CSVKGTDMNTEAFF
-	TRBV30	TRBD1	TRBJ1-2	TGTGCCTGGAAGGACAGGGGTTTTTCGGATGGCTACACCTTC	CAWKDRGFSDGYTF
-	TRBV5-1	TRBD1	TRBJ1-1	TGCGCCAGCAGCTTCGTCCCCGGGTCACAGGGGACTGAAGCTTTCTTT	CASSFVPGSQGTEAFF
-	TRBV5-1	-	TRBJ1-4	TGCGCCACCAGGACGACATCAACTAATGAAAAACTGTTTTTT	CATRTTSTNEKLFF
-	TRBV18	TRBD2	TRBJ2-1	TGTGCCAGCTCACGGACTAGCGGGGAGTACAATGAGCAGTTCTTC	CASSRTSGEYNEQFF
-	TRBV2	-	TRBJ2-1	TGTGCCAGCAGGGAAGTTATTGAGCAGTTCTTC	CASREVIEQFF
-	TRBV2	TRBD1	TRBJ1-2	TGTGCCAGCAGCAGGCCGGGACAGGGGGCCTATGGCTACACCTTC	CASSRPGQGAYGYTF
once	TRBV6-6	TRBD1	TRBJ1-1	TGTGCCAGCAGTACGAACGACAGGGTTGAAGCTTTCTTT	CASSTNDRVEAFF
-	TRBV9	-	TRBJ2-1	TGTGCCAGCAGCGTACAGGGTCGCCCCTACAATGAGCAGTTCTTC	CASSVQGRPYNEQFF
-	TRBV29-1	TRBD1	TRBJ1-4	TGCAGCGTTATAGACAGGGAGAGCACTAATGAAAAACTGTTTTTT	CSVIDRESTNEKLFF
-	TRBV7-9	-	TRBJ1-2	TGTGCCAGCAGCTTTCCCGGGACATTTGGCTACACCTTC	CASSFPGTFGYTF
-	TRBV19	TRBD1	TRBJ2-1	TGTGCCAGTAGTAATGGGGGGGACAGGGGGCTGAGTAGGAGGAATGAGCAGTTCTTC	CASSNGGDRGLSRRNEQFF